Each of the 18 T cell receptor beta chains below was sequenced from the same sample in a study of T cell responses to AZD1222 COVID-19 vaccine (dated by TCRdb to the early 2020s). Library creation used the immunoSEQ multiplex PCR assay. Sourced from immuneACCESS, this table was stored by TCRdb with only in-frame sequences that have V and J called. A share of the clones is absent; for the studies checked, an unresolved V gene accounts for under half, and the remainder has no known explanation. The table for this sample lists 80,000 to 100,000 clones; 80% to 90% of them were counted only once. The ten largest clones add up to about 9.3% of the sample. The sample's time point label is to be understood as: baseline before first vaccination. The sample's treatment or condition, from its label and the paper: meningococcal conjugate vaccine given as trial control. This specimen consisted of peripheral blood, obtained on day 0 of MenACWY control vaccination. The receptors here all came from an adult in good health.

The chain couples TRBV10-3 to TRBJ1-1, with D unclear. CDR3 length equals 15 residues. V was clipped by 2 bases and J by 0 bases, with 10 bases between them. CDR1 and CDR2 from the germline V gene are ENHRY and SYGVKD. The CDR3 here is CAISEEDGLNTEAFF. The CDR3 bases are TGTGCCATCAGTGAGGAGGACGGTTTGAACACTGAAGCTTTCTTT.

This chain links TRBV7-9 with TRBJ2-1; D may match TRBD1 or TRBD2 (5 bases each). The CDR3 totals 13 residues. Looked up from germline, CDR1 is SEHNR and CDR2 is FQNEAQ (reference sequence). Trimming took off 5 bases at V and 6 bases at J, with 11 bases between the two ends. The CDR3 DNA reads TGTGCCAGCAGCCCGGGACGTCTCAATGAGCAGTTCTTC. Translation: CASSPGRLNEQFF.

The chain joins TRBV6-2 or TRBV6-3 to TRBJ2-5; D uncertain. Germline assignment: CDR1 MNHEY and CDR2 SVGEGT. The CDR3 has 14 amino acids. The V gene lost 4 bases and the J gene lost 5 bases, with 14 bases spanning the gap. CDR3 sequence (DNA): TGTGCCAGCAGTTTGGTTGCAGCTAGGGAGACCCAGTACTTC. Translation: CASSLVAARETQYF.

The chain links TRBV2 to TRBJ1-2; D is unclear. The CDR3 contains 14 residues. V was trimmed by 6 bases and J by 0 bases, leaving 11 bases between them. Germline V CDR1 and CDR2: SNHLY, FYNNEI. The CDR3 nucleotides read TGTGCCAGCAGGGCAAAGGGAGCTAACTATGGCTACACCTTC. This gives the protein CASRAKGANYGYTF.

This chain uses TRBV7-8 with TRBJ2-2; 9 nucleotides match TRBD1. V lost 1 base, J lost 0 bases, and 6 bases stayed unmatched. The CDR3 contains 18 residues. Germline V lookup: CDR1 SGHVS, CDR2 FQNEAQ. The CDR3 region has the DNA TGTGCCAGCAGCTTAGTGACAGGGGGGCGCCCGAACACCGGGGAGCTGTTTTTT. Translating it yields CASSLVTGGRPNTGELFF.

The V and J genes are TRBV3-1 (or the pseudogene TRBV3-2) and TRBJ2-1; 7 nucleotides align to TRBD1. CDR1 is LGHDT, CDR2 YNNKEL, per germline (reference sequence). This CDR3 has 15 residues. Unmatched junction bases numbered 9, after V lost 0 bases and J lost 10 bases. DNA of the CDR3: TGTGCCAGCAGCCAAGATCCCGGACAGGCCTACGAGCAGTTCTTC. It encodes CASSQDPGQAYEQFF.

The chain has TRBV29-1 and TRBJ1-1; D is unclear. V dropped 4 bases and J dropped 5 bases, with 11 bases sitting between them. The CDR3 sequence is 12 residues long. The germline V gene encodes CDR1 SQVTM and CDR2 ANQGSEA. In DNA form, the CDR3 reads TGCAGCGTTGGGCACCCACAGACTGAAGCTTTCTTT. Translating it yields CSVGHPQTEAFF.

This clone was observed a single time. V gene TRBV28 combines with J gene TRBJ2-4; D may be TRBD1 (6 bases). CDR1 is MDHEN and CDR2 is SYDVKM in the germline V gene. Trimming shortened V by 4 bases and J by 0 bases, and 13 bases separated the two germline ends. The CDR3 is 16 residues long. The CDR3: CASSYVDSIAKNIQYF. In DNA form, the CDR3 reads TGTGCCAGCAGTTACGTGGACAGCATAGCCAAAAACATTCAGTACTTC.

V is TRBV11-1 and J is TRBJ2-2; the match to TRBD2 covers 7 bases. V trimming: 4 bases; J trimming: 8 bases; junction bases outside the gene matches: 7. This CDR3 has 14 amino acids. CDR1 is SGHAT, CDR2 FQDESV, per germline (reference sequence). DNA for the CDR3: TGTGCCAGCAGCTGGGGACTATCCGGGGGGGAGCTGTTTTTT. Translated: CASSWGLSGGELFF.

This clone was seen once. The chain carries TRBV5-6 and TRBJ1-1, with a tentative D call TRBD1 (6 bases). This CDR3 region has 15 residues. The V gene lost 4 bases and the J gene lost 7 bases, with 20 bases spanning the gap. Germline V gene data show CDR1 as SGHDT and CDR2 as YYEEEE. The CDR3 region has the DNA TGTGCCAGCAGCCCGCTTGGAGGGGGGGAGGTTGAAGCTTTCTTT. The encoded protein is CASSPLGGGEVEAFF. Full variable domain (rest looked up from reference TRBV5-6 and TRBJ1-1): DAGVTQSPTHLIKTRGQQVTLRCSPKSGHDTVSWYQQALGQGPQFIFQYYEEEERQRGNFPDRFSGHQFPNYSSELNVNALLLGDSALYLCASSPLGGGEVEAFFGQGTRLTVV.

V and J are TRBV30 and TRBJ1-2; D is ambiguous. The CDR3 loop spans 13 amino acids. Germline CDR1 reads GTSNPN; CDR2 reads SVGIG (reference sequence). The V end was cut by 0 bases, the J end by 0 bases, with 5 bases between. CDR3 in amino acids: CAWSVLANYGYTF. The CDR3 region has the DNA TGTGCCTGGAGTGTACTCGCTAACTATGGCTACACCTTC.

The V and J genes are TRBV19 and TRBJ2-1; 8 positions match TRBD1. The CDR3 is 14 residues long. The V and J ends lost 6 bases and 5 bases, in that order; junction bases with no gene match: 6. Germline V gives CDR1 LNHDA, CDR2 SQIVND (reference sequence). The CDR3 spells CASSGQGLNNEQFF. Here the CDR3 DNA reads TGTGCCAGTAGCGGACAGGGCCTAAACAATGAGCAGTTCTTC.

CDR3 sequence (DNA): TGTGCCAGTAGTACCGGACAGGGGACGGGGTATAATTCACCCCTCCACTTT. As protein: CASSTGQGTGYNSPLHF. The chain links TRBV19 to TRBJ1-6; 9 bases fit TRBD1. Germline V gene data show CDR1 as LNHDA and CDR2 as SQIVND (reference sequence). Trimming took 4 bases from V and 4 from J; bases not matched to a gene: 8. The CDR3 covers 17 residues.

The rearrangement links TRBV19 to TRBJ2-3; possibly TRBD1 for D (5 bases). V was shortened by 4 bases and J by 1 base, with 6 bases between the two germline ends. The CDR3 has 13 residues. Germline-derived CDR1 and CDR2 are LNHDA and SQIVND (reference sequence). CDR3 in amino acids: CASSKQGTDTQYF. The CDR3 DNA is TGTGCCAGTAGTAAACAGGGCACAGATACGCAGTATTTT.

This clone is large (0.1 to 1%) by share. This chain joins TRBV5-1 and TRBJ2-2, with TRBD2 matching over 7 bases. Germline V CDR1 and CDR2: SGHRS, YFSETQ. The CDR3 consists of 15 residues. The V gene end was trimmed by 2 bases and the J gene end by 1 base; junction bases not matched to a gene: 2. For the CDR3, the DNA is TGCGCCAGCAGCTTTGGGAGGGGGAACACCGGGGAGCTGTTTTTT. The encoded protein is CASSFGRGNTGELFF.

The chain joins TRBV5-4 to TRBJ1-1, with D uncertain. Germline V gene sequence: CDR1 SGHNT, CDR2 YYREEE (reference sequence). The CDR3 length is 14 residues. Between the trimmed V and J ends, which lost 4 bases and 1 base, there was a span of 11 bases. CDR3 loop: CASSTLKANTEAFF. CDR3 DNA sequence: TGTGCCAGCAGCACCCTTAAAGCGAACACTGAAGCTTTCTTT.

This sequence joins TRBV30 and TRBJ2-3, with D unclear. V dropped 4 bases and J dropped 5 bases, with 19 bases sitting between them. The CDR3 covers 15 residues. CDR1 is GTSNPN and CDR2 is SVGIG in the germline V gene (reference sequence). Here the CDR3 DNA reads TGTGCCTGGACCCTGAGAGGAATATGGGGAGATACGCAGTATTTT. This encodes CAWTLRGIWGDTQYF.

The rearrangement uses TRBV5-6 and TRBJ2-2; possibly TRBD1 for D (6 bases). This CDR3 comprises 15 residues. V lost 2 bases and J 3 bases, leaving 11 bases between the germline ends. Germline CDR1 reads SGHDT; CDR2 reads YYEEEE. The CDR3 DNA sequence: TGTGCCAGCAGCTTACAGGGCGGGTACACCGGGGAGCTGTTTTTT. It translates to CASSLQGGYTGELFF.